Listed below are T cell receptor beta chains from one sample, sequenced in a study of T-cell reconstitution after alpha-beta-depleted transplantation in children. Each CDR3 protein gets one entry after TCRdb re-called the PCR reads with MiXCR. The sample has about 230,000 distinct CDR3 sequences; more than 10% are singletons. This specimen consisted of PBMCs from the stem cell graft donor, obtained from the stem cell graft. The receptors were sampled from a human donor who donated a stem cell graft to a child with acute lymphoblastic leukemia. CDR3s include the opening cysteine and the closing phenylalanine or tryptophan. The D gene is left open where the match is weak. Rows give clone size only sometimes, using once, few, many, or a class for an expanded clone.

>TRBD1|TRBJ1-2|many|TRBV10-3
TGTGCCATCAGTGAGTCTCGAAAGGGCCAGGGGGCGGACTATGGCTACACCTTC
CAISESRKGQGADYGYTF
>NA|TRBJ2-1|many|TRBV6-5
TGTGCCAGCAGTTCTGCCTGGACTCAAAATGAGCAGTTCTTC
CASSSAWTQNEQFF
>NA|TRBJ2-7|many|TRBV29-1
TGCAGCGCTGGGGTGACAGGAACGTACGAGCAGTACTTC
CSAGVTGTYEQYF
>NA|TRBJ1-2|many|TRBV13
TGTGCCAGCAGCTTAGTGTCATGGGGGGGTGAACCATCACTGAGCTATGGCTACACCTTC
CASSLVSWGGEPSLSYGYTF
>TRBD1|TRBJ2-1|many|TRBV7-2
TGTGCCAGCAGCCCGTTCGGGACAGGGGGTTCCGAGAGCTCCTACAATGAGCAGTTCTTC
CASSPFGTGGSESSYNEQFF
>NA|TRBJ2-1|many|TRBV6-5
TGTGCCAGCAGTTACAGCCCCAATGAGCAGTTCTTC
CASSYSPNEQFF
>NA|TRBJ2-1|many|TRBV9
TGTGCCAGCAGCGTATATGGCGGGTTAACCGATGAGCAGTTCTTC
CASSVYGGLTDEQFF
>NA|TRBJ1-1|many|TRBV20-1
TGCAGTGCGCGACCCCTGGGCGTAAGCACTGAAGCTTTCTTT
CSARPLGVSTEAFF
>NA|TRBJ1-1|many|TRBV28
TGTGCCAGCAGTTTTCGTGGGCCTGAAGCTTTCTTT
CASSFRGPEAFF
>NA|TRBJ2-7|many|TRBV29-1
TGCAGCGTGTCGAGGGGGAACGGGCACGAGCAGTACTTC
CSVSRGNGHEQYF
>TRBD1|TRBJ1-2|many|TRBV9
TGTGCCAGCAGCGCGGACAGGGACTATGGCTACACCTTC
CASSADRDYGYTF
>TRBD2|TRBJ2-1|many|TRBV4-3
TGCGCCAGCAGCCGGATCGGGACTAGCGGGAGGAATGAGCAGTTCTTC
CASSRIGTSGRNEQFF
>NA|TRBJ2-7|few|TRBV10-3
TGTGCCATCAGCCGGGGAGAGGTCCACGAGCAGTACTTC
CAISRGEVHEQYF
>TRBD2|TRBJ2-3|many|TRBV20-1
TGCAGTGCTAGAGATCGTTCAAGCGGGGGGTTCACAGATACGCAGTATTTT
CSARDRSSGGFTDTQYF
>NA|TRBJ2-7|many|TRBV27
TGTGCCAGCAGTCAGGGGACATATGCCTACGAGCAGTACTTC
CASSQGTYAYEQYF
>NA|TRBJ1-1|many|TRBV4-3
TGCGCCAGCAGCCAAGACGGGGCAGGGCAGAGTCGGAACACTGAAGCTTTCTTT
CASSQDGAGQSRNTEAFF
>NA|TRBJ2-1|many|TRBV20-1
TGCAGCGAAAGGGGAGTCAATGAGCAGTTCTTC
CSERGVNEQFF
>TRBD1|TRBJ2-7|many|TRBV5-1
TGCGCCAGCAGCTTGCTCGGCATGATGACAGGGCGATCCCCGCTAAACTACGAGCAGTACTTC
CASSLLGMMTGRSPLNYEQYF
>TRBD1|TRBJ2-7|many|TRBV6-5
TGTGCCAGCAGTTTTCCCGGGACAGGGGTCAACGAGCAGTACTTC
CASSFPGTGVNEQYF
>TRBD2|TRBJ2-3|many|TRBV6-4
TGTGCCAGCAGTTCTGGACTAGCGGAACTCACAGATACGCAGTATTTT
CASSSGLAELTDTQYF
>TRBD2|TRBJ2-1|NA|TRBV7-6
TGTGCCAGCAGCCCCCAAGCGGGAGGGCCGAGGGAGCAGTTCTTC
CASSPQAGGPREQFF
>TRBD2|TRBJ2-3|many|TRBV27
TGTGCCAGCAGTTACCGCGGGAGGTCCTCAGATACGCAGTATTTT
CASSYRGRSSDTQYF
>NA|TRBJ2-1|few|TRBV6-1
TGTGCCAGCAGTGATCCCAGGGGGGGCAATGAGCAGTTCTTC
CASSDPRGGNEQFF
>NA|TRBJ2-2|many|TRBV2
TGTGCCAGCAGTGAAACAAGGCCCGGACGGACCGGGGAGCTGTTTTTT
CASSETRPGRTGELFF
>TRBD1|TRBJ1-2|NA|TRBV5-4
TGTGCCAGCAGCTTGGCCCCGGGACAGCCGACTCGACGCGATGGCTACACCTTC
CASSLAPGQPTRRDGYTF
>NA|TRBJ2-2|many|TRBV28
TGTGCCAGCAGTTTAGGTGGGGCGAACACCGGGGAGCTGTTTTTT
CASSLGGANTGELFF
>NA|TRBJ2-6|many|TRBV9
TGTGCCAGCAGCGTAGACTCTGGGGCCAACGTCCTGACTTTC
CASSVDSGANVLTF
>NA|TRBJ1-3|many|TRBV4-3
TGCGCCAGCAGCCAGTATCTCATCCCTGGCTCTGGAAACACCATATATTTT
CASSQYLIPGSGNTIYF
>NA|TRBJ2-7|NA|TRBV4-3
TGCGCCAGCAGCCCCAAAGAGGCAGGGGTGGAGCAGTACTTC
CASSPKEAGVEQYF
>NA|TRBJ1-1|many|TRBV9
TGTGCCAGCAGCGTCGATGGACGGATTGAAGCTTTCTTT
CASSVDGRIEAFF
>TRBD1|TRBJ1-1|few|TRBV10-3
TGTGCCATCAGCGGGGTGGGGACAGGGGCTGAAGCTTTCTTT
CAISGVGTGAEAFF
>NA|TRBJ2-1|NA|TRBV11-1
TGTGCCAGCAGCTTAGCGGTGGGGGGCAGCCCCTACAATGAGCAGTTCTTC
CASSLAVGGSPYNEQFF
>NA|TRBJ2-5|many|TRBV15
TGTGCCACCAGCAGGGGTACGGGACACATCGCTAAAGAGACCCAGTACTTC
CATSRGTGHIAKETQYF
>TRBD1|TRBJ2-1|many|TRBV11-3
TGTGCCAGCAGCCCCAGGGGGGCAGGGGGCGCGGACAATGAGCAGTTCTTC
CASSPRGAGGADNEQFF
>NA|TRBJ2-2|few|TRBV20-1
TGCTGTGCTAGGGGGCTAGCGGGTCGCGGCACCGGGGAGCTGTTTTTT
CCARGLAGRGTGELFF
>TRBD2|TRBJ2-5|NA|TRBV15
TGTGCCACCAGCAGAACTAGCGAAAGGGGCCAGTACTTC
CATSRTSERGQYF
>NA|TRBJ2-2|many|TRBV4-3
TGCGCCAGCAGCCAAGGGATGGGGCCCGGGGAGCTGTTTTTT
CASSQGMGPGELFF
>NA|TRBJ2-1|many|TRBV9
TGTGCCAGCAGCGTAGACCCTTCGCGGGAGCAGTTCTTC
CASSVDPSREQFF
>TRBD1|TRBJ2-1|many|TRBV5-1
TGCGCCAGCAGCTTCGGGACAGGGGTCTCCTACAATGAGCAGTTCTTC
CASSFGTGVSYNEQFF
>NA|TRBJ2-7|many|TRBV29-1
TGCAGCGTTGCGAGAAGTGGGGGTAGGGGGTCCTACGAGCAGTACTTC
CSVARSGGRGSYEQYF
>NA|TRBJ2-1|many|TRBV7-9
TGTGCCAGCAGCCAGGGACACTACAATGAGCAGTTCTTC
CASSQGHYNEQFF
>NA|TRBJ1-5|few|TRBV10-3
TGTGCCATCAGTAGATCGGGAGGTCAGCCCCAGCATTTT
CAISRSGGQPQHF
>NA|TRBJ2-7|many|TRBV20-1
TGCAGTGGAAACAGGGAAAGTTACTACGAGCAGTACTTC
CSGNRESYYEQYF